This entry concerns a single T cell receptor (beta chain). Authors' processing steps: Amplification of reference gene primers provided the estimated nucleated cell counts. TCRdb's table, derived via immunoSEQ multiplex PCR, lists solely in-frame clones and lacks some. Clone size and the V and J calls come from that table; the DNA yielded D and trimming. The sample lists 110,000 or so clones; around 83% were seen once. The data stem from a study of blood T cell repertoires in COVID-19. Study-wide context: There were acute and convalescent COVID-19 samples, and they came from the United States, Italy and Spain.

Seattle cases were enrolled at active infection and followed longitudinally. The TCR sequence derives from a woman aged 55-75 years with COVID-19, enrolled during active disease. Specimen: peripheral blood.

CDR3 bases: TGTGCCAGCAGCCCCCCGTACGGGAGCGGGGAGCTGTTTTTT. It yields the protein CASSPPYGSGELFF. The chain joins TRBV3-1 (or the pseudogene TRBV3-2) to TRBJ2-2; tentatively, D is TRBD2 (6 bases). The germline gives CDR1 LGHDT, CDR2 YNNKEL (reference sequence). The V gene lost 4 bases and the J gene lost 7 bases, with 13 bases spanning the gap. This CDR3 region has 14 residues.